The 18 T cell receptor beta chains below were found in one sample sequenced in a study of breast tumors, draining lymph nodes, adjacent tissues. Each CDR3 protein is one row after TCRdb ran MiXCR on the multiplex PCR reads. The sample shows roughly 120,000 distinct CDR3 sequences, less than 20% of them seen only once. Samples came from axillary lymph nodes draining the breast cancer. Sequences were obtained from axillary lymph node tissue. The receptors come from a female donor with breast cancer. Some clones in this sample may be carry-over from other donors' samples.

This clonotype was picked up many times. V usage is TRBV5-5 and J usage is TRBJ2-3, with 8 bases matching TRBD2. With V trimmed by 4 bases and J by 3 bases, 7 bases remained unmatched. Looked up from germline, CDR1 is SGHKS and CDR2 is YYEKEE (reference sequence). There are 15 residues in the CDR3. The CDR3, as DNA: TGTGCCAGCAGCCAATTGGCTAGCGGGACAGATACGCAGTATTTT. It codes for CASSQLASGTDTQYF. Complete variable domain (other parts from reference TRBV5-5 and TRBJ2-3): DAGVTQSPTHLIKTRGQQVTLRCSPISGHKSVSWYQQVLGQGPQFIFQYYEKEERGRGNFPDRFSARQFPNYSSELNVNALLLGDSALYLCASSQLASGTDTQYFGPGTRLTVL.

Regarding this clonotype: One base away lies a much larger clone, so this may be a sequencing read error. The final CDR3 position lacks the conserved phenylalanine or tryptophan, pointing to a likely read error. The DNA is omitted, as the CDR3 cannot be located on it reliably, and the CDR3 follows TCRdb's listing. The CDR3 sequence: CASSQRGADAPYL. The V gene is TRBV3-1, the J gene TRBJ2-7; the DNA was not compared with TRBD2, the D call given in the table. Germline lookup yields CDR1 LGHDT and CDR2 YNNKEL (reference sequence). A total of 13 residues make up the CDR3, ends included.

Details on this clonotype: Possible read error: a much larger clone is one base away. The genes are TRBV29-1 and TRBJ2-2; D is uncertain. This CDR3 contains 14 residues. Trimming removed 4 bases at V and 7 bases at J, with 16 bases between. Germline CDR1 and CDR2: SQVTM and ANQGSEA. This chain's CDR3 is CSVGASTHIGELFF. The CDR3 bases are TGCAGCGTTGGGGCCTCGACTCACATCGGGGAGCTGTTTTTT.

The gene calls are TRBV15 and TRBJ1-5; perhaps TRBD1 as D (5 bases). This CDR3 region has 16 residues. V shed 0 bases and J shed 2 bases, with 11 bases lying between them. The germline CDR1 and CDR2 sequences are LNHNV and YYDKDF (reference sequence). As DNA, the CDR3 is TGTGCCACCAGCAGAGATCAGGGAATGGGCAATCAGCCCCAGCATTTT. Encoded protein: CATSRDQGMGNQPQHF.

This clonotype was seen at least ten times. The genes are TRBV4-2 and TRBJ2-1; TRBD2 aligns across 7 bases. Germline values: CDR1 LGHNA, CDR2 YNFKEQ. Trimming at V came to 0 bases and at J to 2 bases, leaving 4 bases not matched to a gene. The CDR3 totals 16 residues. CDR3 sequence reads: CASSQDLLAAYNEQFF. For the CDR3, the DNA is TGTGCCAGCAGCCAAGATTTGCTAGCGGCCTACAATGAGCAGTTCTTC.

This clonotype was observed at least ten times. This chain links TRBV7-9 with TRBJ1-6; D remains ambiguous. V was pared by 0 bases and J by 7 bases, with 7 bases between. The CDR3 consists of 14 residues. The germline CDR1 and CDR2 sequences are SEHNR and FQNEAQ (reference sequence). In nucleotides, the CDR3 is TGTGCCAGCAGCTTAGCGGGATTAAATTCACCCCTCCACTTT. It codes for CASSLAGLNSPLHF.

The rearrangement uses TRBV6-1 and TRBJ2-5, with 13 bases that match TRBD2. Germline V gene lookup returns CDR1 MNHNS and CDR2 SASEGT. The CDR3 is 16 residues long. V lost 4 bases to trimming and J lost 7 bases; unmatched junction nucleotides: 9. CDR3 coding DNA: TGTGCCAGCAGTGGAAGACTAGCGGGGGGTCGTGGGACCCAGTACTTC. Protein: CASSGRLAGGRGTQYF.

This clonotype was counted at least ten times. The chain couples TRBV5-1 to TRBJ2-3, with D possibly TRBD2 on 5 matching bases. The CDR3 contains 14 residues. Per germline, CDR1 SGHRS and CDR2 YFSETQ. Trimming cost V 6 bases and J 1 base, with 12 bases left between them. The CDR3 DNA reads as TGCGCCAGCAACGAGGGAGTGCGCACAGATACGCAGTATTTT. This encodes CASNEGVRTDTQYF.

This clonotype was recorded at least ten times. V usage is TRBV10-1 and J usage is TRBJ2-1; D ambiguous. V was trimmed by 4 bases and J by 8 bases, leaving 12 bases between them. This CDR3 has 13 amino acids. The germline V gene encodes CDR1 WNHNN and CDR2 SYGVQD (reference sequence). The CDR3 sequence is CASSAVPSHEQFF. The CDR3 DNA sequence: TGCGCCAGCAGTGCAGTTCCTAGTCATGAGCAGTTCTTC.

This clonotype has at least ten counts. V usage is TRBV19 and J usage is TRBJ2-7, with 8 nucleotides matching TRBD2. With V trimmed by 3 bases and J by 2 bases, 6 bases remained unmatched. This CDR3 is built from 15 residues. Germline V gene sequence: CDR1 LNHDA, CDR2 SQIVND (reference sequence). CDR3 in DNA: TGTGCCAGTAGTATTCAAACGGGAGGGACCTACGAGCAGTACTTC. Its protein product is CASSIQTGGTYEQYF.

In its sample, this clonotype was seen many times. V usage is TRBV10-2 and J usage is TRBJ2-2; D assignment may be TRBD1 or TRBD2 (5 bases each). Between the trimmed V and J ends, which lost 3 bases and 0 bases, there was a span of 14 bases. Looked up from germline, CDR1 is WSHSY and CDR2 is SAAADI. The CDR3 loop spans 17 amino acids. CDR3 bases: TGCGCCAGCAGTGACGGGACGGATTACACGAACACCGGGGAGCTGTTTTTT. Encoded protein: CASSDGTDYTNTGELFF.

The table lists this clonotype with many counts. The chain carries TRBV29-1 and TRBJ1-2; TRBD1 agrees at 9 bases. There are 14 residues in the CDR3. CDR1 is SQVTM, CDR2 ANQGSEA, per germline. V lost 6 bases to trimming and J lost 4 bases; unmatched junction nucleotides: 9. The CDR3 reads CSVLTQGAGYGYTF. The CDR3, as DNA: TGCAGCGTGCTTACACAGGGGGCAGGCTATGGCTACACCTTC.

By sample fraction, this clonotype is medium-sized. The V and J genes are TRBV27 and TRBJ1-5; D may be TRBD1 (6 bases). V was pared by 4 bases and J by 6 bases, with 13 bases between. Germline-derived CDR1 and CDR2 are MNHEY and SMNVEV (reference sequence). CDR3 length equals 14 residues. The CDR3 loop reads CASSSEGGGQPQHF. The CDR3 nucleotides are TGTGCCAGCAGTTCAGAGGGGGGCGGTCAGCCCCAGCATTTT.

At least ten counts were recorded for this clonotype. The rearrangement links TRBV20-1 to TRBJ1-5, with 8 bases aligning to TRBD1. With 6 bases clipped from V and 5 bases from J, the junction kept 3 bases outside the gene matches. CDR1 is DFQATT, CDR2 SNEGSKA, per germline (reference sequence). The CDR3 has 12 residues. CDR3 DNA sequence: TGCAGTGCCGAACAGGGGGATCAGCCCCAGCATTTT. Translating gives CSAEQGDQPQHF.

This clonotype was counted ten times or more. The CDR3 DNA follows: TGCAGTGCTAGTTCCAAGCGGGGTTATTACGAGCAGTACTTC. Its translation is CSASSKRGYYEQYF. The chain links TRBV20-1 to TRBJ2-7; 7 bases align to TRBD2. The CDR3 has 14 residues. V shed 3 bases and J 4 bases; nucleotides not matched to a gene: 9. From germline, CDR1 is DFQATT and CDR2 SNEGSKA (reference sequence).

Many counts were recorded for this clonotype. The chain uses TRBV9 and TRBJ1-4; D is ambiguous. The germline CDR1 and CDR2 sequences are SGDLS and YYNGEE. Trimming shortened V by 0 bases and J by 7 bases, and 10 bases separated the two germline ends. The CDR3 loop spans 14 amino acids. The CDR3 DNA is TGTGCCAGCAGCGTAGGGTGGGCGGTTGAAAAACTGTTTTTT. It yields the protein CASSVGWAVEKLFF.

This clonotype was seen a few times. The CDR3 nucleotides are TGTGCCAGCAGCCAGGGCAGGACTAGGAGCACAGATACGCAGTATTTT. Encoded protein: CASSQGRTRSTDTQYF. The J gene is TRBJ2-3, the V gene TRBV4-2; 7 positions agree with TRBD2. The trim removed 3 bases at V and 0 bases at J, leaving 6 bases unmatched. Germline loops: CDR1 LGHNA, CDR2 YNFKEQ. The CDR3 is 16 amino acids.

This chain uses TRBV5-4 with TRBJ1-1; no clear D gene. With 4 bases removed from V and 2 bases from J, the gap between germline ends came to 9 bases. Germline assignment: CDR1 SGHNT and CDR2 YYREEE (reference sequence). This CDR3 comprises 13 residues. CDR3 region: CASSQPGNTEAFF. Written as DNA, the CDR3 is TGTGCCAGCAGCCAACCGGGCAACACTGAAGCTTTCTTT.